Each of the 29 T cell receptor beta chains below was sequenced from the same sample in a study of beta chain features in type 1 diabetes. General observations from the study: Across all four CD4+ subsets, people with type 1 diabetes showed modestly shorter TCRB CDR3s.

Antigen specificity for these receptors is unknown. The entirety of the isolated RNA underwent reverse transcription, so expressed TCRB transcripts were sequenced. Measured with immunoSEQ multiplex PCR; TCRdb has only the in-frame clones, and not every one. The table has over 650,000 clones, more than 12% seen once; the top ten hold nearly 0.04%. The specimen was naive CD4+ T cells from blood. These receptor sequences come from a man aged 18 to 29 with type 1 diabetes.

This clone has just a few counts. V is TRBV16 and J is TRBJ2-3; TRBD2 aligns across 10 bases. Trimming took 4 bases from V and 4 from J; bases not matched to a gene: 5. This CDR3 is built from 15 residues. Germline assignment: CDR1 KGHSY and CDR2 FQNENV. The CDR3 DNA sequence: TGTGCCAGCAGCCGTCCAGCGGGAGGGCCAGATACGCAGTATTTT. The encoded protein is CASSRPAGGPDTQYF. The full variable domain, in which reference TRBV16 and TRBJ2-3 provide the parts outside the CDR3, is GEEVAQTPKHLVRGEGQKAKLYCAPIKGHSYVFWYQQVLKNEFKFLISFQNENVFDETGMPKERFSAKCLPNSPCSLEIQATKLEDSAVYFCASSRPAGGPDTQYFGPGTRLTVL.

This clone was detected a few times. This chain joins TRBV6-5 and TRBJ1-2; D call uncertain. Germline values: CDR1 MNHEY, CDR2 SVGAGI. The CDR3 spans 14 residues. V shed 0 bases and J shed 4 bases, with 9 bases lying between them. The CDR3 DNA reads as TGTGCCAGCAGTTACTCGGTACGGACCTATGGCTACACCTTC. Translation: CASSYSVRTYGYTF.

For the CDR3, the DNA is TGCAGCGTGGAGGAGGGAGAAGGGACCCAGTACTTC. Its translation is CSVEEGEGTQYF. V and J are TRBV29-1 and TRBJ2-5, with D perhaps TRBD2 (6 bases). CDR3 length: 12 amino acids. Trimming took 6 bases from V and 7 from J, leaving 15 bases between them. Germline V gene data show CDR1 as SQVTM and CDR2 as ANQGSEA.

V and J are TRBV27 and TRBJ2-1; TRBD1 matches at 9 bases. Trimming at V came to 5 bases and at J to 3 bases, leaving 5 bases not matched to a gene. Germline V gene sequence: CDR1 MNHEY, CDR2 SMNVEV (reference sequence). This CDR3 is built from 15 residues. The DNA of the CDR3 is TGTGCCAGCAGTCCACCGGGACAGGGCTACAATGAGCAGTTCTTC. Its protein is CASSPPGQGYNEQFF.

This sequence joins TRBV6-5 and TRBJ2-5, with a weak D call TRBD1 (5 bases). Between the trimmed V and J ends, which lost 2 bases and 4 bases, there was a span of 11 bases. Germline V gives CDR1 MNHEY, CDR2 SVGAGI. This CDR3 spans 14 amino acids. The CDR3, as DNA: TGTGCCAGCAGTTACCCAGGGATAAGAGAGACCCAGTACTTC. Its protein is CASSYPGIRETQYF.

CDR3: CASIKRTPGRNEQFF. CDR3 sequence (DNA): TGTGCCAGCATCAAGAGGACCCCTGGGCGTAATGAGCAGTTCTTC. The J gene is TRBJ2-1, the V gene TRBV6-1; the D is unclear. V was pared by 7 bases and J by 7 bases, with 20 bases between. The CDR3 spans 15 residues. The germline V gene has CDR1 MNHNS and CDR2 SASEGT.

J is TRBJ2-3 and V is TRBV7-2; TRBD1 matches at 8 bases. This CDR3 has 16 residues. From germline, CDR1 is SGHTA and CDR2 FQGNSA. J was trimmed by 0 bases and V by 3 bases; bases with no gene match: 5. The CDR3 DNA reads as TGTGCCAGCAGCTTCCTGACAGGGGCTAGCACAGATACGCAGTATTTT. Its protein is CASSFLTGASTDTQYF.

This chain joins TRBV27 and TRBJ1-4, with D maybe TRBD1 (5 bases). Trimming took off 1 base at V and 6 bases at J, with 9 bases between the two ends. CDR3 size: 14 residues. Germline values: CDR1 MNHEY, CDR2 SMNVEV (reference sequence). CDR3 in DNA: TGTGCCAGCAGTTTATGGGGGACGGATGAAAAACTGTTTTTT. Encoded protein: CASSLWGTDEKLFF.

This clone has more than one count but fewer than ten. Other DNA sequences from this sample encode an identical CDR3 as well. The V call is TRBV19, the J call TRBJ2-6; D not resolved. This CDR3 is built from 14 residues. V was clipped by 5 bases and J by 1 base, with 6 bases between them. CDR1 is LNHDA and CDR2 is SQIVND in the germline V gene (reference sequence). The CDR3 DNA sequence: TGTGCCAGTAGTCCGTTGTCTGGGGCCAACGTCCTGACTTTC. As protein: CASSPLSGANVLTF.

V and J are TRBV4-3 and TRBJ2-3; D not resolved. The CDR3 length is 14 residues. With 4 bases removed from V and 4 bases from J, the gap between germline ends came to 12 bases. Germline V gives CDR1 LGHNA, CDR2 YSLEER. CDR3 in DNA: TGCGCCAGCAGCCGCCTCCTTCAGGCAGATACGCAGTATTTT. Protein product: CASSRLLQADTQYF.

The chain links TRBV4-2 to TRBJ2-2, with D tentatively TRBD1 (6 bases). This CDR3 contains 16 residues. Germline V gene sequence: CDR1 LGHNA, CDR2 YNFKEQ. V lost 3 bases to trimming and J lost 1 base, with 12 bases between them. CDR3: CASSHTTGENTGELFF. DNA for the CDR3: TGTGCCAGCAGCCACACGACAGGAGAGAACACCGGGGAGCTGTTTTTT.

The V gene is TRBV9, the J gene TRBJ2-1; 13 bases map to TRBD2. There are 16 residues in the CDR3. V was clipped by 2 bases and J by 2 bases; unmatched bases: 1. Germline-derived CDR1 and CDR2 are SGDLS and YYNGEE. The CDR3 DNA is TGTGCCAGCAGCGTCGGACTAGCGGGGGCCTACAATGAGCAGTTCTTC. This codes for CASSVGLAGAYNEQFF.

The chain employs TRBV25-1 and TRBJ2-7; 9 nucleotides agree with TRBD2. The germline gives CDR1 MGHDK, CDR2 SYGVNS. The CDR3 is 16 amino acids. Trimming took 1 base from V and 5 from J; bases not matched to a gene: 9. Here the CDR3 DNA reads TGTGCCAGCAGTGAATTTGCGGGAGGGCCTCAGCACGAGCAGTACTTC. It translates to CASSEFAGGPQHEQYF.

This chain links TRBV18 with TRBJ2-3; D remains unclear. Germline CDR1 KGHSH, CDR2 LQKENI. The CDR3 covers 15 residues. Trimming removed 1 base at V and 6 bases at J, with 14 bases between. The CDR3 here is CASSPLQASRDTQYF. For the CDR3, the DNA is TGTGCCAGCTCACCACTTCAGGCTTCGCGGGATACGCAGTATTTT.

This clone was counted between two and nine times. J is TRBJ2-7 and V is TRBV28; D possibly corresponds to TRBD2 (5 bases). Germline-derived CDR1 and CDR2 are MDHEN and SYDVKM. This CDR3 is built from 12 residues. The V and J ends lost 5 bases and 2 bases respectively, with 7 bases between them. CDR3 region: CASSLAAYEQYF. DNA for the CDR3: TGTGCCAGCAGTCTAGCTGCCTACGAGCAGTACTTC.

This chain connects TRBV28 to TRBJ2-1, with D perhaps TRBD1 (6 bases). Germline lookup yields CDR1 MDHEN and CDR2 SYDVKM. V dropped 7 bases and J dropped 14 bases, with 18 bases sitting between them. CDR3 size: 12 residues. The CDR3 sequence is CASTPGAGREFF. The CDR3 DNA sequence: TGTGCCAGCACTCCAGGGGCGGGCAGGGAGTTCTTC.

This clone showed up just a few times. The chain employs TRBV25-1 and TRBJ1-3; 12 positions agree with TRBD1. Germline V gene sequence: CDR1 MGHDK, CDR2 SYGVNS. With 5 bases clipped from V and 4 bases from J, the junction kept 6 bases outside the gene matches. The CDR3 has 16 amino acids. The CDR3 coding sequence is TGTGCCAGCAGTACAGGGACAGGGGGCAAGGGAAACACCATATATTTT. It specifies CASSTGTGGKGNTIYF. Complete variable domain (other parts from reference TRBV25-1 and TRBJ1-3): EADIYQTPRYLVIGTGKKITLECSQTMGHDKMYWYQQDPGMELHLIHYSYGVNSTEKGDLSSESTVSRIRTEHFPLTLESARPSHTSQYLCASSTGTGGKGNTIYFGEGSWLTVV.

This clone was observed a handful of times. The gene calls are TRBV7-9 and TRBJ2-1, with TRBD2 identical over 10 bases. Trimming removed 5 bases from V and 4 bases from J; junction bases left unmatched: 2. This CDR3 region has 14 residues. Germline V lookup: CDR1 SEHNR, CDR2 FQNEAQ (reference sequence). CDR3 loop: CASSISGGYNEQFF. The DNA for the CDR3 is TGTGCCAGCAGCATTAGCGGGGGGTACAATGAGCAGTTCTTC.

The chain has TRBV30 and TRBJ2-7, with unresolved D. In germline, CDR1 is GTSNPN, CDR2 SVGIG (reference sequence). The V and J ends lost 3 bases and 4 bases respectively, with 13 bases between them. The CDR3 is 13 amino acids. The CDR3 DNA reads TGTGCCTGGAGGGACGCGGTCGGGTACGAGCAGTACTTC. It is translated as CAWRDAVGYEQYF. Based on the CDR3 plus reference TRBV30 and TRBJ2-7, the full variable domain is SQTIHQWPATLVQPVGSPLSLECTVEGTSNPNLYWYRQAAGRGLQLLFYSVGIGQISSEVPQNLSASRPQDRQFILSSKKLLLSDSGFYLCAWRDAVGYEQYFGPGTRLTVT.

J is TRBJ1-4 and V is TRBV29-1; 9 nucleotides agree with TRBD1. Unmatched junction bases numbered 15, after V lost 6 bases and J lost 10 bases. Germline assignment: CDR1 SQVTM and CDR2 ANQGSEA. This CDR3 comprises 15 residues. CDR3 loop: CSVVKGRTGDGKLFF. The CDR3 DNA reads TGCAGCGTCGTTAAGGGTCGGACAGGGGATGGAAAACTGTTTTTT.

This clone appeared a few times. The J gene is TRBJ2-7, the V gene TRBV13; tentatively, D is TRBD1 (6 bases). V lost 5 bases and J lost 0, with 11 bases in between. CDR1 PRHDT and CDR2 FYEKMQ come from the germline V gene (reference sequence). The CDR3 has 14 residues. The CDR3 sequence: CASSRDKSSYEQYF. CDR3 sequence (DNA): TGTGCCAGCAGCCGGGACAAGAGCTCCTACGAGCAGTACTTC. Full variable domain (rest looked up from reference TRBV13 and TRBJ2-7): AAGVIQSPRHLIKEKRETATLKCYPIPRHDTVYWYQQGPGQDPQFLISFYEKMQSDKGSIPDRFSAQQFSDYHSELNMSSLELGDSALYFCASSRDKSSYEQYFGPGTRLTVT.

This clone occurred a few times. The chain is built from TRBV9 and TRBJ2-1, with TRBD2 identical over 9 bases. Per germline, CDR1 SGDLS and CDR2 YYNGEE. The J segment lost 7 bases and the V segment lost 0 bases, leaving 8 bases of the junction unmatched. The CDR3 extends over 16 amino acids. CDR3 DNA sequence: TGTGCCAGCAGCGTAGGCGCGGCGGGAGGGCCGAATGAGCAGTTCTTC. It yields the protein CASSVGAAGGPNEQFF. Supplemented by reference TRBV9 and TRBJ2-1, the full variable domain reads DSGVTQTPKHLITATGQRVTLRCSPRSGDLSVYWYQQSLDQGLQFLIQYYNGEERAKGNILERFSAQQFPDLHSELNLSSLELGDSALYFCASSVGAAGGPNEQFFGPGTRLTVL.

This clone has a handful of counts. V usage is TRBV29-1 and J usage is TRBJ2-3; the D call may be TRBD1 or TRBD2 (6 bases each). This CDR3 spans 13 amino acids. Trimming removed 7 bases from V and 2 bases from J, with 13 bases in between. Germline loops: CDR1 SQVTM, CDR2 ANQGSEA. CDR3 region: CSGGASPTDTQYF. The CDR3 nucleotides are TGCAGCGGGGGGGCGTCCCCCACAGATACGCAGTATTTT.

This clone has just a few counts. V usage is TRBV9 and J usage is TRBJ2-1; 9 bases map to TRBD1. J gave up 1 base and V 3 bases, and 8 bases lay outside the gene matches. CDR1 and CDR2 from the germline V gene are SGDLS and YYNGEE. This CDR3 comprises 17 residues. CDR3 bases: TGTGCCAGCAGCGCACTGGGGACAGGGAGGTCCTACAATGAGCAGTTCTTC. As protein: CASSALGTGRSYNEQFF.

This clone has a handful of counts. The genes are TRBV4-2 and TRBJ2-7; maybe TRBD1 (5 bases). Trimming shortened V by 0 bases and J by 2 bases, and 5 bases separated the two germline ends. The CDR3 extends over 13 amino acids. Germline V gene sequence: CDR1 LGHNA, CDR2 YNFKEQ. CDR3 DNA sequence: TGTGCCAGCAGCCAAGACAGGGCCTACGAGCAGTACTTC. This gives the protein CASSQDRAYEQYF.

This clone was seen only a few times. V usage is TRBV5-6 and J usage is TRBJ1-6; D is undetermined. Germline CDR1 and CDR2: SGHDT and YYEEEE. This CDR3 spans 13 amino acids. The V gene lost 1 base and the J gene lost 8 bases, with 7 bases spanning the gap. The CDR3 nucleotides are TGTGCCAGCAGCTTGAGTGGGTATTCACCCCTCCACTTT. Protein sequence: CASSLSGYSPLHF.

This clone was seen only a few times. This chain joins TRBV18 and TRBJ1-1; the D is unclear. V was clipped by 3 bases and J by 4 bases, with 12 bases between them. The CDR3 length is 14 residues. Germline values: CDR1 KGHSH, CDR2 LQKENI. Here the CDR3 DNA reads TGTGCCAGCTCACCGGGGTTCGGCGGCACTGAAGCTTTCTTT. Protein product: CASSPGFGGTEAFF.

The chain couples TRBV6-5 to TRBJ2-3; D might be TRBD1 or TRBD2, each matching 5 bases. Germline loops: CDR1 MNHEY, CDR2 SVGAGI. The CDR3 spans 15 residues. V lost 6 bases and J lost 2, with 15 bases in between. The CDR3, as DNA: TGTGCCAGCAGAGCGCCGGGACGATACACAGATACGCAGTATTTT. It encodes CASRAPGRYTDTQYF.

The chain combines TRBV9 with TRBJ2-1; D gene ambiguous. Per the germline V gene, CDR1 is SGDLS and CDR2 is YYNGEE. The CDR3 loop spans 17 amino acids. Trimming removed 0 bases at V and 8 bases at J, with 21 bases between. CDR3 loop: CASSVGLEHRLKDEQFF. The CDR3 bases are TGTGCCAGCAGCGTAGGGCTCGAGCACCGATTGAAGGATGAGCAGTTCTTC.